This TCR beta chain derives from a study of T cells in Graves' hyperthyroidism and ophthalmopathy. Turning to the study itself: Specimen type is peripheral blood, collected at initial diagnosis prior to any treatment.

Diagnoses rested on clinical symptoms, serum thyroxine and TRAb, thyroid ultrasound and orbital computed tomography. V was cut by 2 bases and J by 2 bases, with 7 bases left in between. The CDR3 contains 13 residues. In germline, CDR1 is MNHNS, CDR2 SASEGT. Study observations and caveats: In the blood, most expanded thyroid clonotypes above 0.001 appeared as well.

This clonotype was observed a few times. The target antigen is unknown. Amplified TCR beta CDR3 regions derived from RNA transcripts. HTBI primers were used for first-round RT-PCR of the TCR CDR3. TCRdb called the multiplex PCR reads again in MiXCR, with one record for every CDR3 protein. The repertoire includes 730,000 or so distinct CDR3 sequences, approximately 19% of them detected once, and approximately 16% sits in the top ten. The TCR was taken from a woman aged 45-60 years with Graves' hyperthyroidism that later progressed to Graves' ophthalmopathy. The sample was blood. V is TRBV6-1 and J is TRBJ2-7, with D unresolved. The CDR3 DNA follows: TGTGCCAGCAGTGAAAATTCGCCCTACGAGCAGTACTTC. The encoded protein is CASSENSPYEQYF.